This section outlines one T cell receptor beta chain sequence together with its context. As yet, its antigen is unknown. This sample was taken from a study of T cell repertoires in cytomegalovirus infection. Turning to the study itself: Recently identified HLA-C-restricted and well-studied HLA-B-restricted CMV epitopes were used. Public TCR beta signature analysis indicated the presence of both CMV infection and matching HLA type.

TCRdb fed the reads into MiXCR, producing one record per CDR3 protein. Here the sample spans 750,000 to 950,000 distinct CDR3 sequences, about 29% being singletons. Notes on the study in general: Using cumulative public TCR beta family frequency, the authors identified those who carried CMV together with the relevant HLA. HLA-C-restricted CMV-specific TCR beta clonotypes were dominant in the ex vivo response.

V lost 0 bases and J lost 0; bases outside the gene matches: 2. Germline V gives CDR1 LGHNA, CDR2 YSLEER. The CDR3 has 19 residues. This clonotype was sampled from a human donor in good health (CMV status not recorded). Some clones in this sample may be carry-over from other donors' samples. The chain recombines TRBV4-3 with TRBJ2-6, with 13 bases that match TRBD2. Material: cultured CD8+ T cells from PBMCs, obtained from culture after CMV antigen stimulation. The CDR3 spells CASSQEGTSGDSGANVLTF. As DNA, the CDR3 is TGCGCCAGCAGCCAAGAAGGGACTAGCGGGGACTCTGGGGCCAACGTCCTGACTTTC.